These 24 T cell receptor beta chains originate from one sample sequenced in a study of shared clonotypes between healthy human individuals. The data were produced by immunoSEQ multiplex PCR, yet TCRdb's version contains in-frame clones alone and is incomplete. This table holds about 990,000 clones, about 80% found once. The specimen sequenced was memory CD4+ T cells from PBMCs. Subset given: CD45RA-negative fraction. The receptor source for this set is a man aged 18 to 29 in good health. Some clones in this sample may be carry-over from other donors' samples.

The chain links TRBV2 to TRBJ2-2, with D possibly matching TRBD2 (5 bases). Germline lookup yields CDR1 SNHLY and CDR2 FYNNEI. Trimming took off 11 bases at V and 6 bases at J, with 19 bases between the two ends. The CDR3 loop spans 14 amino acids. The CDR3 coding sequence is TGTGCCCTACGGAGAGGGAGCGAGGCCGGGGAGCTGTTTTTT. Translated: CALRRGSEAGELFF.

This chain uses TRBV18 with TRBJ2-5; possibly TRBD2 for D (7 bases). V was clipped by 2 bases and J by 5 bases, with 12 bases between them. This CDR3 spans 14 amino acids. CDR1 and CDR2 from the germline V gene are KGHSH and LQKENI. CDR3 amino acids: CASSPSGGIETQYF. CDR3 DNA sequence: TGTGCCAGCTCACCATCGGGGGGCATTGAGACCCAGTACTTC.

This chain links TRBV5-4 with TRBJ2-1; 9 bases map to TRBD2. This CDR3 is 15 amino acids long. V trimming: 3 bases; J trimming: 2 bases; junction bases outside the gene matches: 3. Germline CDR1 is SGHNT and CDR2 is YYREEE (reference sequence). CDR3 sequence (DNA): TGTGCCAGCAGCTCTAGCGGGAAAACCTACAATGAGCAGTTCTTC. Protein: CASSSSGKTYNEQFF.

The gene calls are TRBV7-8 and TRBJ2-3; 9 bases line up with TRBD2. Looked up from germline, CDR1 is SGHVS and CDR2 is FQNEAQ. The CDR3 covers 16 residues. V trimming: 1 base; J trimming: 6 bases; junction bases outside the gene matches: 8. The CDR3 protein is CASSLDKAGGEDTQYF. DNA of the CDR3: TGTGCCAGCAGCTTAGACAAGGCGGGAGGGGAGGATACGCAGTATTTT. Looking up the rest from reference TRBV7-8 and TRBJ2-3 gives the full variable domain: GAGVSQSPRYKVAKRGQDVALRCDPISGHVSLFWYQQALGQGPEFLTYFQNEAQLDKSGLPSDRFFAERPEGSVSTLKIQRTQQEDSAVYLCASSLDKAGGEDTQYFGPGTRLTVL.

This clone has just one count. V and J are TRBV27 and TRBJ2-3, with D perhaps TRBD2 (5 bases). Trimming pared 6 bases from V and 5 bases from J, leaving 15 bases between. The V gene's germline CDR1 is MNHEY and CDR2 SMNVEV (reference sequence). CDR3 size: 14 residues. Written as DNA, the CDR3 is TGTGCCAGCAGATATCTAGAAGCGGTAGATACGCAGTATTTT. Translating gives CASRYLEAVDTQYF.

The chain links TRBV10-3 to TRBJ2-1, with a tentative D call TRBD2 (6 bases). The CDR3 runs to 15 residues. V was shortened by 2 bases and J by 1 base, with 9 bases between the two germline ends. The germline CDR1 and CDR2 sequences are ENHRY and SYGVKD. CDR3 protein: CAISEPSGSYNEQFF. CDR3 in DNA: TGTGCCATCAGTGAGCCGAGCGGGTCCTACAATGAGCAGTTCTTC.

Concerning this clone itself: A read error is possible here, since a much larger clone lies one base away. This chain uses TRBV7-2 with TRBJ2-1; 10 nucleotides line up with TRBD2. Looked up from germline, CDR1 is SGHTA and CDR2 is FQGNSA. The CDR3 spans 15 residues. CDR3 amino acids: CANSEGLAPYNEQFF. The CDR3 bases are TGTGCCAACAGCGAGGGACTAGCGCCGTACAATGAGCAGTTCTTC.

V and J are TRBV9 and TRBJ2-4, with D possibly being TRBD2 (6 bases). Trimming removed 3 bases from V and 0 bases from J, with 19 bases in between. The CDR3 loop spans 18 amino acids. CDR1 and CDR2 (germline): SGDLS, YYNGEE. The CDR3: CASSAPVSGGIAKNIQYF. The CDR3 bases are TGTGCCAGCAGCGCCCCGGTTAGTGGGGGGATAGCCAAAAACATTCAGTACTTC. The complete variable domain, with remaining parts taken from reference TRBV9 and TRBJ2-4, reads DSGVTQTPKHLITATGQRVTLRCSPRSGDLSVYWYQQSLDQGLQFLIQYYNGEERAKGNILERFSAQQFPDLHSELNLSSLELGDSALYFCASSAPVSGGIAKNIQYFGAGTRLSVL.

On this clone itself: A read error is the likely source, as a far larger clone sits one nucleotide away. The gene calls are TRBV4-1 and TRBJ2-7, with a tentative D call TRBD2 (6 bases). V lost 2 bases to trimming and J lost 6 bases, with 14 bases between them. CDR3 length equals 14 residues. Germline V gives CDR1 MGHRA, CDR2 YSYEKL. CDR3 sequence reads: CASSQTPAGGEQYF. CDR3 nucleotides: TGCGCCAGCAGCCAAACTCCCGCCGGGGGCGAGCAGTACTTC.

The gene calls are TRBV2 and TRBJ2-7, with 8 positions matching TRBD1. Germline lookup yields CDR1 SNHLY and CDR2 FYNNEI. V gave up 4 bases and J gave up 5 bases; unmatched junction bases: 7. This CDR3 is built from 14 residues. As DNA, the CDR3 is TGTGCCAGCAGTGCTCGACAGGGGAGGAACGAGCAGTACTTC. This codes for CASSARQGRNEQYF.

Turning to this clone: A junction boundary mismatches the germline segment, possibly from a read error. The rearrangement uses TRBV6-1 and TRBJ1-5, with 7 bases matching TRBD1. There are 13 residues in the CDR3. Germline CDR1 reads MNHNS; CDR2 reads SASEGT. CDR3 DNA: TGTGCCAGCGGGCGACAGGGTGCACAGCCCCAGCATTTC. Amino acids: CASGRQGAQPQHF.

This clone has only one observation. This sample includes further DNA sequences coding for the same CDR3. The rearrangement links TRBV10-1 to TRBJ2-7; a weak D match, TRBD2 (6 bases). CDR3 size: 13 residues. Looked up from germline, CDR1 is WNHNN and CDR2 is SYGVQD (reference sequence). Trimming pared 4 bases from V and 1 base from J, leaving 8 bases between. The CDR3 loop reads CASSAGGSYEQYF. The CDR3 bases are TGCGCCAGCAGTGCCGGAGGGTCCTACGAGCAGTACTTC.

V gene TRBV2 combines with J gene TRBJ1-3, with 10 bases aligning to TRBD1. The CDR3 is made up of 15 amino acids. The germline gives CDR1 SNHLY, CDR2 FYNNEI. Trimming took 4 bases from V and 4 from J; bases not matched to a gene: 4. CDR3 DNA sequence: TGTGCCAGCAGTGCTACGGACAGGGGGGGAAACACCATATATTTT. Its protein product is CASSATDRGGNTIYF.

The J gene is TRBJ2-5, the V gene TRBV30; perhaps D is TRBD1 or TRBD2 (5 bases each). CDR3 size: 15 residues. Trimming shortened V by 2 bases and J by 8 bases, and 21 bases separated the two germline ends. CDR1 GTSNPN and CDR2 SVGIG come from the germline V gene (reference sequence). The chain's CDR3 is CAWSSRTHERGTQYF. The CDR3 region has the DNA TGTGCCTGGAGTTCTCGGACCCACGAGAGGGGAACCCAGTACTTC.

This clone was detected once. A read error is possible here, since a much larger clone lies one base away. The rearrangement links TRBV7-2 to TRBJ1-5; D possibly corresponds to TRBD1 (6 bases). The CDR3 consists of 15 residues. Per the germline V gene, CDR1 is SGHTA and CDR2 is FQGNSA. This CDR3 is CASSPEGGHGQPQHF. DNA of the CDR3: TGTGCCAGCAGCCCAGAGGGGGGGCATGGTCAGCCCCAGCACTTT.

Comment on this clone: Other DNA variants within this sample encode the same CDR3. The rearrangement links TRBV6-5 to TRBJ2-7; D ambiguous. CDR1 and CDR2 (germline): MNHEY, SVGAGI. The CDR3 spans 13 residues. Trimming pared 0 bases from V and 4 bases from J, leaving 7 bases between. CDR3 sequence (DNA): TGTGCCAGCAGTTACTCGGGGTCTTACGAGCAGTACTTC. Translation gives CASSYSGSYEQYF.

Concerning this clone: In the same sample, other DNA sequences code for this CDR3. V is TRBV20-1 and J is TRBJ1-1; D not resolved. This CDR3 has 11 amino acids. V was clipped by 6 bases and J by 1 base, with 6 bases between them. Germline loops: CDR1 DFQATT, CDR2 SNEGSKA (reference sequence). CDR3: CSARRNTEAFF. The CDR3 DNA sequence: TGCAGTGCCAGACGGAACACTGAAGCTTTCTTT.

The rearrangement uses TRBV27 and TRBJ1-1, with D possibly being TRBD1 (5 bases). The CDR3 length is 13 residues. Germline-derived CDR1 and CDR2 are MNHEY and SMNVEV (reference sequence). Between the trimmed V and J ends, which lost 2 bases and 6 bases, there was a span of 10 bases. As DNA, the CDR3 is TGTGCCAGCAGTTTACACCGGGACGCTGAAGCTTTCTTT. It codes for CASSLHRDAEAFF.

The chain couples TRBV7-2 to TRBJ2-5; 12 positions match TRBD1. The germline gives CDR1 SGHTA, CDR2 FQGNSA. The CDR3 contains 16 residues. Trimming at V came to 2 bases and at J to 5 bases, leaving 6 bases not matched to a gene. The CDR3 DNA reads as TGTGCCAGCAGCTTACTTGGGACAGGGGGCGAGGAGACCCAGTACTTC. This translates into CASSLLGTGGEETQYF.

The chain is built from TRBV18 and TRBJ2-3; TRBD2 aligns across 14 bases. In germline, CDR1 is KGHSH, CDR2 LQKENI. V shed 3 bases, J shed 5 bases, and the junction held 1 base outside the gene matches. The CDR3 runs to 15 residues. The CDR3 region has the DNA TGTGCCAGCTCACCGGGACTAGCGGGAGTAGATACGCAGTATTTT. Translating it yields CASSPGLAGVDTQYF.

This clone was picked up many times. This chain connects TRBV9 to TRBJ1-1; D not resolved. CDR1 and CDR2 from the germline V gene are SGDLS and YYNGEE. CDR3 length: 14 amino acids. V was shortened by 6 bases and J by 4 bases, with 16 bases between the two germline ends. This CDR3 reads CASTLGGQSTEAFF. The DNA for the CDR3 is TGTGCCAGCACCCTCGGTGGGCAGTCCACTGAAGCTTTCTTT. Drawing the rest from reference TRBV9 and TRBJ1-1, the complete variable domain is DSGVTQTPKHLITATGQRVTLRCSPRSGDLSVYWYQQSLDQGLQFLIQYYNGEERAKGNILERFSAQQFPDLHSELNLSSLELGDSALYFCASTLGGQSTEAFFGQGTRLTVV.

This clone was observed at least ten times. The chain joins TRBV6-5 to TRBJ2-3; D call uncertain. The CDR3 has 14 residues. Trimming cost V 0 bases and J 3 bases, with 7 bases left between them. CDR1 and CDR2 (germline): MNHEY, SVGAGI. The CDR3 DNA sequence: TGTGCCAGCAGTTACTCGTTCGGTACAGATACGCAGTATTTT. Translation: CASSYSFGTDTQYF.

Comments on this clone: At one end the junction does not follow the germline gene, possibly because of a read error. The identical CDR3 is also encoded by other nucleotide sequences in the sample. The rearrangement links TRBV6-5 to TRBJ2-7; no clear D. Germline assignment: CDR1 MNHEY and CDR2 SVGAGI. The CDR3 extends over 13 amino acids. The CDR3 DNA reads as TGCGCCACACATGACACTAACAGCTACGAGCAGTACTTC. Protein product: CATHDTNSYEQYF.

This clone was recorded once. The genes are TRBV5-6 and TRBJ2-7; 15 bases are a match to TRBD2. Germline lookup yields CDR1 SGHDT and CDR2 YYEEEE. The CDR3 contains 18 residues. V lost 3 bases to trimming and J lost 7 bases; unmatched junction nucleotides: 14. CDR3 nucleotides: TGTGCCAGCAGCTGGCCCGGACTAGCGGGAGGGATCTCGGGTGAGCAGTACTTC. It codes for CASSWPGLAGGISGEQYF.